Listed below are T cell receptor beta chains from one sample, sequenced in a study of blood T cell repertoires in COVID-19. Method: immunoSEQ multiplex PCR; TCRdb's copy keeps in-frame clones and lacks some. The table lists approximately 150,000 clones, around 84% of them singletons. Material: peripheral blood. The origin of the receptors is a human donor with acute or convalescent COVID-19. The donor label of this sample is uncertain. Both conserved end residues are part of each CDR3. The D gene is left open where the match is weak. Only part of the rows carry a size: once, few, many, or a class if the clone is expanded.

>TRBJ1-2|TRBD1|TRBV19|14|NA
CASSKTGTGYGYTF
TGTGCCAGTAGCAAAACCGGGACAGGCTATGGCTACACCTTC
>TRBJ1-2|NA|TRBV5-1|14|NA
CASSLETHKYGYTF
TGCGCCAGCAGCTTGGAAACTCATAAGTATGGCTACACCTTC
>TRBJ1-2|NA|TRBV5-1|15|NA
CASSLSSGWAYGYTF
TGCGCCAGCAGCTTGAGTTCGGGGTGGGCCTATGGCTACACCTTC
>TRBJ1-4|TRBD1|TRBV4-2|17|NA
CASSQDFTGGGNEKLFF
TGTGCCAGCAGCCAAGATTTTACAGGGGGGGGTAATGAAAAACTGTTTTTT
>TRBJ1-5|NA|TRBV3-1/TRBV3-2|14|NA
CASSQDIGGQPQHF
TGTGCCAGCAGCCAAGATATCGGAGGTCAGCCCCAGCATTTT
>TRBJ1-1|TRBD1|TRBV2|14|NA
CASIRDRGDTEAFF
TGTGCCAGCATAAGGGACAGGGGCGACACTGAAGCTTTCTTT
>TRBJ1-1|NA|TRBV24-1|14|NA
CATSAATGLTEAFF
TGTGCCACCAGTGCAGCGACAGGACTCACTGAAGCTTTCTTT
>TRBJ2-5|NA|TRBV7-6|15|NA
CASSLRTSQEETQYF
TGTGCCAGCAGCTTAAGAACGAGTCAAGAAGAGACCCAGTACTTC
>TRBJ2-3|TRBD2|TRBV10-3|15|once
CASRLEREFSDTQYF
TGTGCCTCCCGGCTGGAGCGGGAGTTCTCAGATACGCAGTATTTT
>TRBJ1-2|TRBD1|TRBV7-2|14|NA
CASSPTGGDYGYTF
TGTGCCAGCAGCCCGACAGGGGGTGATTATGGCTACACCTTC